The sample holds many counts of the clone carrying this T cell receptor beta chain. Its antigen remains unknown. The data stem from a study of CD8+CD57+ T cells in acquired aplastic anemia. Study information: Sorted CD4+ and CD8+ cells yielded roughly 3.2 ug of DNA on average.

TCR beta VDJ and CDR3 were profiled, and genomic DNA was the template. Each CDR3 protein is one row after TCRdb ran MiXCR on the reads. The repertoire holds 400,000 to 600,000 distinct CDR3 sequences, with roughly a third as singletons. V lost 4 bases and J lost 6, with 15 bases in between. The CDR3 covers 14 residues. The germline V gene has CDR1 SGHRS and CDR2 YFSETQ. Study-level findings and limits: Patients showed no significant difference from controls in CD8+ Simpson's diversity.

Selection for sequencing was limited to patients who had shown CD8+CD57+ cell expansion by flow cytometry. Diagnosis of severe acquired aplastic anemia applied to all patients. There was no therapy given to any patient before the blood sampling took place. The TCR originated in a human donor with aplastic anemia. The chain recombines TRBV5-1 with TRBJ2-3; perhaps TRBD2 as D (6 bases). Sequencing used sorted CD4+, CD8+, or CD8+CD57+ T cells (not recorded which) from PBMCs. The CDR3 loop is CASSQDYRRDTQYF. The CDR3 nucleotides are TGCGCCAGCAGCCAGGACTACCGCAGGGATACGCAGTATTTT.